The present T cell receptor beta chain was sequenced within a study of blood T cell repertoires in COVID-19. Profiled with immunoSEQ multiplex PCR; TCRdb holds only in-frame clones, not every one. The sample has tens of thousands of clones, roughly 84% seen once. Looked up from germline, CDR1 is MGHRA and CDR2 is YSYEKL. V was pared by 0 bases and J by 4 bases, with 12 bases between. There are 15 residues in the CDR3. Sequences were obtained from peripheral blood. The clonotype was recovered from a man aged 45-65 years with acute or convalescent COVID-19. V is TRBV4-1 and J is TRBJ1-2; D is uncertain. Written as DNA, the CDR3 is TGCGCCAGCAGCCAAGAGGCAGCGACCGTCTATGGCTACACCTTC. Translated, it gives CASSQEAATVYGYTF.